Below are 26 T cell receptor beta chains sequenced from a single sample in a study of Graves' ophthalmopathy and Graves' hyperthyroidism. The sequenced template was RNA, covering the TCR beta CDR3 region. RT-PCR was first run with HTBI primers, then multiplex PCR in a second round. TCRdb re-called the multiplex PCR reads with MiXCR, one entry per CDR3 protein. The sample contains 300,000 to 400,000 distinct CDR3 sequences, 17% of which appear only once. The sequenced sample was peripheral blood. The receptors were sampled from an adult woman with stable Graves' hyperthyroidism.

This clonotype was observed at least ten times. The chain joins TRBV18 to TRBJ2-7; D is perhaps TRBD1 (6 bases). With 4 bases removed from V and 2 bases from J, the gap between germline ends came to 12 bases. Germline V lookup: CDR1 KGHSH, CDR2 LQKENI. The CDR3 contains 14 residues. The CDR3 spells CASSRAGDTYEQYF. Here the CDR3 DNA reads TGTGCCAGCTCACGCGCAGGGGACACCTACGAGCAGTACTTC. Variable domain in full (rest from reference TRBV18 and TRBJ2-7): NAGVMQNPRHLVRRRGQEARLRCSPMKGHSHVYWYRQLPEEGLKFMVYLQKENIIDESGMPKERFSAEFPKEGPSILRIQQVVRGDSAAYFCASSRAGDTYEQYFGPGTRLTVT.

As to this clonotype: A much larger clone lies a single base off, so this may be a read error. The genes are TRBV11-2 and TRBJ1-2, with D uncertain. V lost 4 bases and J lost 3, with 9 bases in between. Germline lookup yields CDR1 SGHAT and CDR2 FQNNGV. The CDR3 is made up of 13 amino acids. The CDR3 bases are TGTGCCAGCAGCTGGCAGTGTGACTATGGCTACACCTTC. It translates to CASSWQCDYGYTF.

This clonotype was seen only a few times. The junction departs from the called germline gene at one end, perhaps through a read error. This chain uses TRBV30 with TRBJ1-3, with D unclear. The CDR3 contains 16 residues. Germline V gene lookup returns CDR1 GTSNPN and CDR2 SVGIG (reference sequence). The CDR3 sequence: CASSAPGILSGNTIYF. Here the CDR3 DNA reads TGTGCCTCGAGTGCCCCAGGAATTCTCTCTGGAAACACCATATATTTT.

V usage is TRBV3-1 and J usage is TRBJ2-3, with TRBD2 identical over 12 bases. V lost 2 bases to trimming and J lost 4 bases; unmatched junction nucleotides: 10. CDR1 and CDR2 from the germline V gene are LGHDT and YNNKEL (reference sequence). CDR3 length equals 18 residues. For the CDR3, the DNA is TGTGCCAGCAGCCAACATCCGACTAGCGGGAGAGGGGCAGATACGCAGTATTTT. This gives the protein CASSQHPTSGRGADTQYF.

The chain combines TRBV28 with TRBJ1-2, with D possibly TRBD1 on 6 matching bases. Per germline, CDR1 MDHEN and CDR2 SYDVKM. The germline V and J ends were trimmed by 8 bases and 8 bases, with 12 bases remaining between them. The CDR3 spans 11 residues. The CDR3 spells CASFRGRGYTF. CDR3 DNA: TGTGCCAGCTTCAGGGGTAGGGGCTACACCTTC.

This sequence joins TRBV6-1 and TRBJ2-2; TRBD2 is a possible D gene (6 bases). CDR1 MNHNS and CDR2 SASEGT come from the germline V gene. V was clipped by 5 bases and J by 6 bases, with 13 bases between them. There are 14 residues in the CDR3. CDR3 amino acids: CASSNSGPPGELFF. In nucleotides, the CDR3 is TGTGCCAGCAGTAATAGCGGCCCCCCCGGGGAGCTGTTTTTT.

The chain has TRBV28 and TRBJ2-7; D is possibly TRBD1 (6 bases). CDR1 and CDR2 from the germline V gene are MDHEN and SYDVKM. The CDR3 is 12 amino acids. V lost 8 bases, J lost 4 bases, and 12 bases lay in between. CDR3 in DNA: TGTGCCAGCCGGGACAACGGTTACGAGCAGTACTTC. Translated: CASRDNGYEQYF. Drawing the rest from reference TRBV28 and TRBJ2-7, the complete variable domain is DVKVTQSSRYLVKRTGEKVFLECVQDMDHENMFWYRQDPGLGLRLIYFSYDVKMKEKGDIPEGYSVSREKKERFSLILESASTNQTSMYLCASRDNGYEQYFGPGTRLTVT.

In this sample, this clonotype turned up many times. The chain links TRBV6-2 or TRBV6-3 to TRBJ2-7; tentatively, D is TRBD2 (5 bases). Per germline, CDR1 MNHEY and CDR2 SVGEGT. The CDR3 has 12 amino acids. V lost 2 bases and J 7 bases, leaving 9 bases between the germline ends. The CDR3 loop reads CASSYVGGEQYF. CDR3 sequence (DNA): TGTGCCAGCAGTTACGTAGGAGGTGAGCAGTACTTC.

This clonotype was seen repeatedly, ten times or more. The V gene is TRBV30, the J gene TRBJ2-5, with D possibly matching TRBD1 (5 bases). V shed 3 bases and J shed 7 bases, with 21 bases lying between them. The CDR3 extends over 15 amino acids. From germline, CDR1 is GTSNPN and CDR2 SVGIG (reference sequence). CDR3 nucleotides: TGTGCCTGGAGGACCCTCGTGGGGCGAAGGTTGACCCAGTACTTC. As protein: CAWRTLVGRRLTQYF.

This clonotype was counted at least ten times. The chain recombines TRBV6-2 or TRBV6-3 with TRBJ2-7; 9 nucleotides align to TRBD2. V gave up 2 bases and J gave up 3 bases; unmatched junction bases: 2. Germline V gene lookup returns CDR1 MNHEY and CDR2 SVGEGT. The CDR3 is 14 amino acids. The CDR3 sequence: CASSYETSGYEQYF. The CDR3 DNA sequence: TGTGCCAGCAGTTACGAGACTAGCGGCTACGAGCAGTACTTC.

This clonotype was observed many times. The V call is TRBV12-3 or TRBV12-4, the J call TRBJ2-7; D is perhaps TRBD1 (6 bases). V was cut by 6 bases and J by 0 bases, with 12 bases left in between. The CDR3 has 14 residues. CDR3 amino acids: CASSLGHTSYEQYF. CDR3 in DNA: TGTGCCAGCAGCCTGGGACATACCTCCTACGAGCAGTACTTC.

As to this clonotype: This sequence may be a read error, since a much larger clone differs from it by one base. V is TRBV4-2 and J is TRBJ2-7; 11 bases agree with TRBD2. The CDR3 sequence is 18 residues long. With V trimmed by 4 bases and J by 2 bases, 13 bases remained unmatched. CDR1 is LGHNA and CDR2 is YNFKEQ in the germline V gene. CDR3 nucleotides: TGTGCCAGCAGCCTATCCCCCCTGACTAGCGGGAACCCCTACGAGCAGTACGTC. Amino acids: CASSLSPLTSGNPYEQYV.

The table lists this clonotype with many counts. The chain combines TRBV11-2 with TRBJ2-7, with 11 positions matching TRBD2. This CDR3 region has 13 residues. V dropped 5 bases and J dropped 6; count of bases not matched to a gene: 3. From germline, CDR1 is SGHAT and CDR2 FQNNGV. CDR3 DNA: TGTGCCAGCAGCCGGCTAGCGGGAGGCGAGCAGTACTTC. Its translation: CASSRLAGGEQYF.

A note on this clonotype: A single base separates this from a much larger clone, so it may be a read error. The chain combines TRBV12-3 or TRBV12-4 with TRBJ1-1; maybe TRBD1 (6 bases). There are 15 residues in the CDR3. CDR3 sequence reads: CAGRHNTPGDIEAFF. For the CDR3, the DNA is TGTGCCGGCAGGCATAACACCCCCGGGGACATTGAAGCTTTCTTT.

This clonotype was found many times. The V and J genes are TRBV20-1 and TRBJ1-2; D not certain. V lost 0 bases to trimming and J lost 3 bases, with 11 bases between them. CDR3 length equals 14 residues. CDR1 and CDR2 from the germline V gene are DFQATT and SNEGSKA (reference sequence). CDR3 bases: TGCAGTGCTAGAGATTGGGGAAAGGACTATGGCTACACCTTC. It translates to CSARDWGKDYGYTF.

This clonotype occurred many times. Its ends do not fully match the called genes, so a read error is possible. The CDR3 region has the DNA TGTGCCAGCAGTTACTCTTCAGGGTCGGACATTAAGTACTTC. This sequence encodes CASSYSSGSDIKYF. V and J are TRBV6-2 or TRBV6-3 and TRBJ2-4; possibly TRBD1 for D (5 bases). The germline V gene encodes CDR1 MNHEY and CDR2 SVGEGT. This CDR3 has 14 amino acids.

This clonotype was observed at least ten times. The J gene is TRBJ1-2, the V gene TRBV20-1; 7 positions agree with TRBD1. This CDR3 has 16 residues. Germline V gives CDR1 DFQATT, CDR2 SNEGSKA (reference sequence). V was clipped by 3 bases and J by 6 bases; unmatched bases: 16. The CDR3 loop reads CSARGPTGSGENGYTF. For the CDR3, the DNA is TGCAGTGCTAGGGGACCGACAGGGAGCGGAGAAAATGGCTACACCTTC.

This clonotype was observed at least ten times. This may come from a read error, since a much larger clone is one base off. The CDR3 DNA sequence: TGTGCCAGCAGCCCGGGTGGGGAGGAGGTGATGTACCAAGGGACCCAGTACTTC. The encoded protein is CASSPGGEEVMYQGTQYF. The chain recombines TRBV5-6 with TRBJ2-5; D is perhaps TRBD2 (6 bases). The germline V gene has CDR1 SGHDT and CDR2 YYEEEE. There are 18 residues in the CDR3.

This clonotype was counted many times. V usage is TRBV29-1 and J usage is TRBJ2-7, with D hard to call. The V end lost 4 bases, the J end lost 5 bases, and 9 bases lay between the germline ends. The CDR3 totals 11 residues. Germline V gene lookup returns CDR1 SQVTM and CDR2 ANQGSEA. The CDR3 bases are TGCAGCGTTGGTCATCTAGACGAGCAGTACTTC. Residues: CSVGHLDEQYF.

This clonotype has a count of ten or more. This chain uses TRBV12-5 with TRBJ2-7; D is perhaps TRBD2 (6 bases). The CDR3 spans 17 residues. Germline V gene sequence: CDR1 LGHNT, CDR2 FRNRAP. The ends were cut back, 0 bases at V and 3 bases at J, with 18 bases in the middle. CDR3 sequence (DNA): TGTGCTAGTGGTTTGGTTGTGAGGAGGGAGGCAGACTACGAGCAGTACTTC. Translation: CASGLVVRREADYEQYF. The full variable domain, with the rest looked up from reference TRBV12-5 and TRBJ2-7, is DARVTQTPRHKVTEMGQEVTMRCQPILGHNTVFWYRQTMMQGLELLAYFRNRAPLDDSGMPKDRFSAEMPDATLATLKIQPSEPRDSAVYFCASGLVVRREADYEQYFGPGTRLTVT.

In this sample, this clonotype turned up many times. The chain is built from TRBV6-5 and TRBJ1-6; 9 bases agree with TRBD1. The CDR3 loop spans 17 amino acids. The germline V gene encodes CDR1 MNHEY and CDR2 SVGAGI. V dropped 0 bases and J dropped 7; count of bases not matched to a gene: 7. The CDR3 bases are TGTGCCAGCAGTTACTCGAGTCCGGGACAGGGAAATTCACCCCTCCACTTT. Protein product: CASSYSSPGQGNSPLHF.

This clonotype was seen at least ten times. This rearrangement joins TRBV27 to TRBJ1-1; D perhaps matches TRBD1 (5 bases). V lost 3 bases to trimming and J lost 1 base, with 27 bases between them. CDR1 MNHEY and CDR2 SMNVEV come from the germline V gene (reference sequence). This CDR3 has 20 amino acids. CDR3 sequence: CASSFRSPTGVGWKNTEAFF. The CDR3 bases are TGTGCCAGCAGTTTTCGGTCTCCCACGGGGGTGGGGTGGAAGAACACTGAAGCTTTCTTT.

Ten or more counts support this clonotype. This chain connects TRBV27 to TRBJ2-5; the match to TRBD2 covers 11 bases. The V and J ends lost 2 bases and 3 bases, in that order; junction bases with no gene match: 17. The CDR3 contains 20 residues. Looked up from germline, CDR1 is MNHEY and CDR2 is SMNVEV (reference sequence). DNA of the CDR3: TGTGCCAGCAGTTTAGAGCCGGGACAACCGGGACTAGCGGTAAAAGAGACCCAGTACTTC. It translates to CASSLEPGQPGLAVKETQYF.

This clonotype has a count of ten or more. The chain carries TRBV20-1 and TRBJ1-1, with no clear D. V was trimmed by 4 bases and J by 0 bases, leaving 9 bases between them. Germline CDR1 reads DFQATT; CDR2 reads SNEGSKA (reference sequence). The CDR3 length is 13 residues. DNA for the CDR3: TGCAGTGCTAAGCCAGACTTGAACACTGAAGCTTTCTTT. This translates into CSAKPDLNTEAFF.

The rearrangement joins TRBV6-2 or TRBV6-3 to TRBJ2-2, with D uncertain. CDR3 length: 17 residues. The ends were cut back, 2 bases at V and 6 bases at J, with 19 bases in the middle. Germline lookup yields CDR1 MNHEY and CDR2 SVGEGT. CDR3 in DNA: TGTGCCAGCAGTTACGGCGATCTAGACCTCACGGCCGGGGAGCTGTTTTTT. Protein sequence: CASSYGDLDLTAGELFF.

J is TRBJ1-1 and V is TRBV6-1; 8 bases match TRBD1. The junction had 4 bases not matched to a gene; V was cut back by 6 bases and J by 1 base. CDR3 size: 14 residues. CDR1 is MNHNS, CDR2 SASEGT, per germline. CDR3 bases: TGTGCCAGCAGAACCCAGGGGGCGAACACTGAAGCTTTCTTT. Residues: CASRTQGANTEAFF.